Each of the 2 T cell receptor beta chains below was sequenced from the same sample in a study of blood T cells in healthy people across ages. A second PCR of roughly 6 to 12 cycles used a sample-barcoded 5' primer and a J-beta primer mix. One entry per CDR3 protein, called by TCRdb with MiXCR from the 5' RACE reads. The sample yields 1.5 million to 2 million distinct CDR3 sequences, roughly 32% seen once. The sequencing input was blood. These receptors were taken from a woman aged 30 to 39 in good health.

This clonotype has more than one count but fewer than ten. The V and J genes are TRBV4-2 and TRBJ2-5; 14 bases match TRBD2. Unmatched junction bases numbered 15, after V lost 3 bases and J lost 3 bases. The CDR3 is 20 amino acids. The germline V gene has CDR1 LGHNA and CDR2 YNFKEQ. For the CDR3, the DNA is TGTGCCAGCAGCCACCCCCTCGCCGGGACTAGCGGGAGAGTGGAAGAGACCCAGTACTTC. It codes for CASSHPLAGTSGRVEETQYF.

This clonotype came up a few times. The chain carries TRBV27 and TRBJ2-7; D is perhaps TRBD2 (6 bases). The CDR3 length is 15 residues. Germline V gene lookup returns CDR1 MNHEY and CDR2 SMNVEV (reference sequence). The V end lost 6 bases, the J end lost 3 bases, and 18 bases lay between the germline ends. In DNA, the CDR3 is TGTGCCAGCAGCTTAAAAGGGGTGGGGGGCTACGAGCAGTACTTC. Protein: CASSLKGVGGYEQYF.